What follows are 8 T cell receptor beta chains derived from one specimen sequenced in a study of T cell clonality in common variable immunodeficiency. Notes on the study in general: Fewer deletions and N-nucleotide insertions were reportedly seen in common variable immunodeficiency TCR beta sequences.

TCRdb keeps only in-frame clones here, not all; method: immunoSEQ multiplex PCR. The sample has about 28,000 clones, none seen only once. For these TCRs, the target antigens are not known. Sequencing was done on a sample of peripheral blood mononuclear cells. Source of these receptors: a human donor with common variable immunodeficiency.

This clone has more than one count but fewer than ten. The read comes to an end 3 residues before the CDR3 does, leaving the germline J gene to fill in the end. The rearrangement links TRBV7-2 to TRBJ1-2; a possible D gene is TRBD1 (5 bases). CDR1 is SGHTA and CDR2 is FQGNSA in the germline V gene. Trimming stripped 1 base from V and 6 bases from J, with 15 bases between. The CDR3 runs 15 residues. CDR3 region: CASSLGLWGDNGYTF. The DNA read from the CDR3 is TGTGCCAGCAGCTTAGGCCTTTGGGGGGATAATGGC.

At least ten counts were recorded for this clone. The read halts 3 residues ahead of the CDR3 end, with the missing end drawn from the germline J gene. The V gene is TRBV7-9, the J gene TRBJ2-5; 10 nucleotides line up with TRBD1. CDR1 and CDR2 from the germline V gene are SEHNR and FQNEAQ (reference sequence). This CDR3 is 14 amino acids long. The ends lost 5 bases at V and 5 bases at J; junction bases unmatched: 5. CDR3 region: CASSVTGGGETQYF. The sequenced part of the CDR3 DNA is TGTGCCAGCAGCGTGACAGGGGGCGGGGAGACC.

Turning to this clone: The read comes to an end 3 residues before the CDR3 does, leaving the germline J gene to fill in the end. The gene calls are TRBV5-1 and TRBJ2-5; 7 bases line up with TRBD2. Germline lookup yields CDR1 SGHRS and CDR2 YFSETQ. This CDR3 has 15 amino acids. J lost 2 bases, V lost 0 bases, and 4 bases had no gene match. CDR3 residues: CASSLEAGEQETQYF. The CDR3 bases that were read are TGCGCCAGCAGCTTGGAGGCGGGGGAACAAGAGACC.

This clone was seen a handful of times. Read sequence stops 3 residues before the CDR3 end, and the germline J gene provides the missing end. This rearrangement joins TRBV2 to TRBJ2-5; tentative D call: TRBD1 (6 bases). Trimming took off 9 bases at V and 5 bases at J, with 13 bases between the two ends. CDR3 size: 12 residues. From germline, CDR1 is SNHLY and CDR2 FYNNEI. CDR3 loop: CAREQGVETQYF. CDR3 DNA (partial): TGTGCCAGGGAACAGGGCGTTGAGACC.

This clone was observed many times. The CDR3 goes on 3 residues after the read ends, and that part is filled in from the germline J gene. This sample includes further DNA sequences coding for the same CDR3. This chain links TRBV30 with TRBJ1-5; D not certain. Germline-derived CDR1 and CDR2 are GTSNPN and SVGIG (reference sequence). The CDR3 runs 13 residues. V was trimmed by 2 bases and J by 2 bases, leaving 7 bases between them. The DNA read from the CDR3 is TGTGCCTGGAGTAGCACAGGCAATCAGCCC. It encodes CAWSSTGNQP. The whole CDR3 region reads CAWSSTGNQPQHF.

This clone has only a few counts. The read finishes 3 residues shy of the CDR3 end, and the germline J gene is used to complete it. The rearrangement uses TRBV5-4 and TRBJ2-7; perhaps TRBD1 as D (5 bases). The CDR3 is 15 amino acids. Trimming took off 0 bases at V and 1 base at J, with 11 bases between the two ends. Germline V gives CDR1 SGHNT, CDR2 YYREEE (reference sequence). The DNA read from the CDR3 is TGTGCCAGCAGCTTGGGTCAGGGAAATTCCTACGAG. Translation: CASSLGQGNSYE. The CDR3 reads in full as CASSLGQGNSYEQYF.

Only a few counts were recorded for this clone. From the germline J gene comes the end of the CDR3, since the read stops 3 residues before it. This rearrangement joins TRBV18 to TRBJ1-3; maybe TRBD1 (6 bases). This CDR3 has 17 residues. Trimming took off 3 bases at V and 0 bases at J, with 15 bases between the two ends. The germline gives CDR1 KGHSH, CDR2 LQKENI. CDR3 loop: CASSPPDSPSSGNTIYF. Partial CDR3 DNA: TGTGCCAGCTCACCGCCGGACAGTCCTTCCTCTGGAAACACC.

There are many counts of this clone. The read gets to within 3 residues of the CDR3 end, and the germline J gene fills in the rest. The genes are TRBV7-3 and TRBJ2-1; 8 bases fit TRBD1. V trimming: 4 bases; J trimming: 8 bases; junction bases outside the gene matches: 7. This CDR3 has 14 residues. CDR1 and CDR2 (germline): SGHTA, FQGTGA. The CDR3 sequence: CASSSGQGLDEQFF. The sequenced part of the CDR3 DNA is TGTGCCAGCAGCTCCGGACAGGGCCTCGATGAG.